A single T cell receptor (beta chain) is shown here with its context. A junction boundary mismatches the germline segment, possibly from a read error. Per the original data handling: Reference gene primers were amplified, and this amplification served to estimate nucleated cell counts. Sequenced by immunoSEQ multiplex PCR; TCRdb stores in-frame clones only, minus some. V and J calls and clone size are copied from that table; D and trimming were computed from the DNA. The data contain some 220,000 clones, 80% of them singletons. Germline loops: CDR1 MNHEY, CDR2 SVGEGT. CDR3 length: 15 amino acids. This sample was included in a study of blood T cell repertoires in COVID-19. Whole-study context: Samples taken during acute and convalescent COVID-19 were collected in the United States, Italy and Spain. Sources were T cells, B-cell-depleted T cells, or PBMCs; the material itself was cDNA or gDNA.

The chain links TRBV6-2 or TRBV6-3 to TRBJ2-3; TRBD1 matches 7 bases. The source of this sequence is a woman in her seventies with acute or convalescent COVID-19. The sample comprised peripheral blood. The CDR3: CASSHSGTVTDTQYF. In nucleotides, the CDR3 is TGTGCCAGCAGTCACTCCGGGACAGTCACAGATACGCAGTATTTT.